The present TCR beta chain was sequenced within a study of regulatory T cells in long-lasting Graves disease. Study information: New Graves' disease cases had less than 3 months of antithyroid drugs.

As to time point: newly diagnosed GD, antithyroid drugs for less than 3 months. There was RNA extracted from PBMCs, and the TCR library was made from it. Germline lookup yields CDR1 SGHTA and CDR2 FQGNSA. The CDR3 consists of 15 residues. V lost 5 bases, J lost 2 bases, and 7 bases stayed unmatched. Arm-PCR with iRepertoire HTBI primers amplified the CDR3 regions for these TCR beta libraries. TCRdb passed the multiplex PCR reads through MiXCR, listing each CDR3 protein once. The sample lists about 210,000 distinct CDR3 sequences, approximately 19% occurring once. This clonotype was counted ten times or more. The antigen remains undetermined. Study conclusions and caveats: Patients with persistent disease showed a bias toward TRBV28, TRBJ1-2 and TRBJ2-5.

The data also belong to a second study, concerning T cells in Graves' hyperthyroidism and ophthalmopathy.

The gene calls are TRBV7-2 and TRBJ2-7, with 9 nucleotides matching TRBD1. Sequenced here: peripheral blood mononuclear cells (PBMCs), sampled at new diagnosis, from a patient treated with antithyroid drugs. This receptor was identified in a young woman with Graves disease. DNA for the CDR3: TGTGCCAGCAGCACATCCGGGACAGGGCCCTACGAGCAGTACTTC. This gives the protein CASSTSGTGPYEQYF.